The 6 T cell receptor beta chains listed next were all sequenced from one sample in a study of T cells after posttransplantation cyclophosphamide. The repertoire was sequenced with immunoSEQ multiplex PCR; TCRdb's copy has only in-frame clones and lacks some. The sample includes some 5,400 clones, around 92% of them seen just once. Sample: CD4+ T cells sorted from bone marrow. All receptors come from a woman in her sixties or seventies in good health, CMV-negative, and a related stem cell transplant donor.

V is TRBV29-1 and J is TRBJ2-3; TRBD1 matches 10 bases. The CDR3 runs to 15 residues. Germline V lookup: CDR1 SQVTM, CDR2 ANQGSEA. With 6 bases clipped from V and 4 bases from J, the junction kept 10 bases outside the gene matches. The CDR3 protein is CSVQRAGQGSDTQYF. The CDR3 DNA follows: TGCAGCGTCCAACGTGCGGGACAGGGGTCAGATACGCAGTATTTT.

V and J are TRBV19 and TRBJ2-5; the D is unclear. The CDR3 sequence is 14 residues long. Trimming pared 9 bases from V and 9 bases from J, leaving 23 bases between. CDR1 is LNHDA, CDR2 SQIVND, per germline (reference sequence). The CDR3 reads CASSPAQSVGAQYF. The CDR3 DNA reads as TGTGCCAGCAGTCCCGCTCAGTCCGTTGGAGCCCAGTACTTC. Looking up the rest from reference TRBV19 and TRBJ2-5 gives the full variable domain: DGGITQSPKYLFRKEGQNVTLSCEQNLNHDAMYWYRQDPGQGLRLIYYSQIVNDFQKGDIAEGYSVSREKKESFPLTVTSAQKNPTAFYLCASSPAQSVGAQYFGPGTRLLVL.

The V and J genes are TRBV19 and TRBJ1-2, with 11 bases aligning to TRBD1. CDR3 size: 14 residues. Trimming removed 7 bases from V and 0 bases from J; junction bases left unmatched: 1. Germline CDR1 LNHDA, CDR2 SQIVND (reference sequence). CDR3 sequence: CASKGQGANYGYTF. CDR3 nucleotide sequence: TGTGCCAGTAAGGGACAGGGGGCTAACTATGGCTACACCTTC.

This chain joins TRBV7-2 and TRBJ1-6; no definite D call. The CDR3 totals 14 residues. The V gene's germline CDR1 is SGHTA and CDR2 FQGNSA. The V end lost 5 bases, the J end lost 9 bases, and 14 bases lay between the germline ends. The CDR3 nucleotides read TGTGCCAGCAGCCCATCCTACGGGGTTTCACCCCTCCACTTT. Residues: CASSPSYGVSPLHF.

V and J are TRBV4-1 and TRBJ2-4; TRBD2 matches 11 bases. V lost 5 bases to trimming and J lost 1 base; unmatched junction nucleotides: 13. Germline V gene lookup returns CDR1 MGHRA and CDR2 YSYEKL. This CDR3 has 19 amino acids. In nucleotides, the CDR3 is TGCGCCAGCAGCGAAGTAGCGGGGGGGCCGGTTACTGCCAAAAACATTCAGTACTTC. Its translation: CASSEVAGGPVTAKNIQYF.

The gene calls are TRBV29-1 and TRBJ2-3; 15 bases fit TRBD2. V trimming: 7 bases; J trimming: 5 bases; junction bases outside the gene matches: 4. From germline, CDR1 is SQVTM and CDR2 ANQGSEA. This CDR3 comprises 14 residues. The CDR3 loop is CSALGLAGGDTQYF. The CDR3, as DNA: TGCAGCGCTTTGGGACTAGCGGGAGGAGATACGCAGTATTTT.